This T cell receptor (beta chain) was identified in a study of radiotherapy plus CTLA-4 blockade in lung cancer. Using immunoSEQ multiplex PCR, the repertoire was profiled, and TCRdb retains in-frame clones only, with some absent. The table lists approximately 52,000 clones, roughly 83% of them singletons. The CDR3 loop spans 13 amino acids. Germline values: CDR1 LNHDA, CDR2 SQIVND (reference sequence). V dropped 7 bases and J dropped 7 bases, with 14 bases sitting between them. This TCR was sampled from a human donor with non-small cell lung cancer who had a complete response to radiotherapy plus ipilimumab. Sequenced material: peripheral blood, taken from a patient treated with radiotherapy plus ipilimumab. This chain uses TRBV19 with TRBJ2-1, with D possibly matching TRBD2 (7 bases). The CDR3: CASNEGGRNEQFF. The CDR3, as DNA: TGTGCCAGTAACGAGGGGGGGAGGAATGAGCAGTTCTTC.